This is a list of T cell receptor beta chains from one sample in a study of T cell changes during pregnancy in multiple sclerosis. The protocol was immunoSEQ multiplex PCR, while the TCRdb copy is restricted to in-frame clones and leaves out a portion. The table shows 45,000 or so clones, with about 96% occurring only once. This material consisted of peripheral blood, taken in the second trimester of pregnancy. The receptor source for this set is a female donor with multiple sclerosis, enrolled in a pregnancy study. Both conserved end residues are part of each CDR3. Each record gives: clone size, J gene, D gene, V gene, CDR3 protein, CDR3 DNA. D genes are given only for firm matches. The size entry is marked missing in some rows and otherwise reads once, few, many or a size class.

. TRBJ2-7 . TRBV10-1 CASSDPGREQYF TGCGCCAGCAGCGACCCGGGGAGAGAGCAGTACTTC
. TRBJ1-4 TRBD1 TRBV11-2 CASSPTGQGAVDEKLFF TGTGCCAGCAGCCCAACAGGACAGGGGGCTGTAGATGAAAAACTGTTTTTT
. TRBJ2-3 TRBD2 TRBV11-2 CASSSRGEGADTQYF TGTGCCAGCAGCTCCCGGGGGGAGGGCGCAGATACGCAGTATTTT
. TRBJ2-3 TRBD2 TRBV19 CASSASGGADTQYF TGTGCCAGTAGTGCCAGCGGGGGGGCAGATACGCAGTATTTT
. TRBJ1-1 . TRBV27 CASSSQVGVEAFF TGTGCCAGCAGTTCCCAGGTGGGTGTTGAAGCTTTCTTT
. TRBJ1-2 . TRBV29-1 CSDMDNANYGYTF TGCAGCGATATGGACAACGCTAACTATGGCTACACCTTC
. TRBJ2-7 . TRBV11-1 CASSLPGEGGYEQYF TGTGCCAGCAGCTTACCTGGTGAAGGGGGCTACGAGCAGTACTTC
. TRBJ2-3 . TRBV7-9 CASSLAHTDTQYF TGTGCCAGCAGCTTAGCTCACACAGATACGCAGTATTTT
. TRBJ2-3 . TRBV4-2 CASSQGATDTQYF TGTGCCAGCAGCCAAGGAGCGACAGATACGCAGTATTTT
. TRBJ1-4 . TRBV30 CAWSLLNNEKLFF TGTGCCTGGAGTTTATTAAATAATGAAAAACTGTTTTTT
. TRBJ2-7 . TRBV10-1 CASPSPYEQYF TGCGCCAGCCCGAGCCCCTACGAGCAGTACTTC
. TRBJ2-1 TRBD2 TRBV9 CASAGDHSYNEQFF TGTGCCAGCGCGGGGGATCATAGCTACAATGAGCAGTTCTTC
. TRBJ1-2 . TRBV19 CASRTVKSRGYTF TGTGCCAGTAGAACCGTAAAATCTCGGGGCTACACCTTC
. TRBJ1-5 . TRBV27 CASSFRRIGRGLSNQPQHF TGTGCCAGCAGCTTCAGAAGGATAGGCAGGGGTCTTAGCAATCAGCCCCAGCATTTT
once TRBJ2-5 . TRBV11-2 CASSRGVGETQYF TGTGCCAGCAGCCGCGGAGTCGGAGAGACCCAGTACTTC
. TRBJ2-3 . TRBV7-9 CASSPSYREDTQYF TGTGCCAGCAGCCCATCTTACAGGGAAGATACGCAGTATTTT
once TRBJ1-5 . TRBV7-3 CASSQDTNQPQHF TGTGCCAGCAGCCAGGACACTAATCAGCCCCAGCATTTT
. TRBJ2-2 . TRBV30 CAWSAHPGQNTGELFF TGTGCCTGGAGTGCCCACCCGGGACAGAACACCGGGGAGCTGTTTTTT
. TRBJ2-7 TRBD2 TRBV30 CAWSRLAGSYEQYF TGTGCCTGGAGTCGGCTAGCGGGGTCCTACGAGCAGTACTTC
. TRBJ2-3 . TRBV7-6 CASSLGDSPDTQYF TGTGCCAGCAGCTTAGGAGACAGCCCTGATACGCAGTATTTT
once TRBJ1-3 . TRBV18 CASSPGRKGNTIYF TGTGCCAGCTCACCGGGGCGAAAGGGAAACACCATATATTTT
. TRBJ2-5 TRBD2 TRBV7-3 CASSRGGFQETQYF TGTGCCAGCAGCCGCGGGGGTTTTCAAGAGACCCAGTACTTC
. TRBJ1-1 TRBD1 TRBV18 CASSPRQGDTEAFF TGTGCCAGCTCACCACGGCAGGGGGATACTGAAGCTTTCTTT
. TRBJ1-2 . TRBV18 CASSPDQPGIANYGYTF TGTGCCAGCTCACCGGATCAGCCGGGTATAGCTAACTATGGCTACACCTTC
. TRBJ2-7 TRBD1 TRBV19 CASSPTGGSYEQYF TGTGCCAGTAGTCCGACAGGGGGATCCTACGAGCAGTACTTC
. TRBJ1-2 . TRBV15 CATSRDYSWGYTF TGTGCCACCAGCAGAGATTACAGTTGGGGCTACACCTTC
. TRBJ2-2 . TRBV4-3 CASSQDGGTGTGELFF TGCGCCAGCAGCCAAGATGGCGGTACCGGGACCGGGGAGCTGTTTTTT
. TRBJ2-1 TRBD2 TRBV5-4 CASSSPGLVSDEQFF TGTGCCAGCAGCTCTCCGGGACTAGTTAGCGATGAGCAGTTCTTC
. TRBJ1-3 TRBD1 TRBV5-4 CASSPTGGAQNTIYF TGTGCCAGCAGCCCTACAGGGGGAGCCCAGAACACCATATATTTT
. TRBJ2-6 . TRBV10-1 CASSSHRGLSSGANVLTF TGCGCCAGCAGTAGTCACAGGGGACTTTCCTCTGGGGCCAACGTCCTGACTTTC
. TRBJ2-7 TRBD2 TRBV7-9 CASSPLTSGSYEQYF TGTGCCAGCAGCCCCCTGACTAGCGGCTCCTACGAGCAGTACTTC
once TRBJ1-1 . TRBV7-8 CASRENMNTEAFF TGTGCCAGCAGGGAGAATATGAACACTGAAGCTTTCTTT
. TRBJ2-7 . TRBV7-2 CASSVDPRWEQYF TGTGCCAGCAGCGTAGACCCGCGGTGGGAGCAGTACTTC
. TRBJ1-2 . TRBV10-3 CAISETANYGYTF TGTGCCATCAGCGAGACAGCTAACTATGGCTACACCTTC
. TRBJ2-5 . TRBV29-1 CSVGTGMETQYF TGCAGCGTTGGTACAGGGATGGAGACCCAGTACTTC
. TRBJ2-7 . TRBV11-3 CASSLAGGEQYF TGTGCCAGCAGCTTAGCCGGGGGCGAGCAGTACTTC
. TRBJ2-2 TRBD1 TRBV5-1 CASSFGQGDTGELFF TGCGCCAGCAGCTTCGGACAGGGAGACACCGGGGAGCTGTTTTTT
. TRBJ2-1 . TRBV5-8 CASSLSGSKNNEQFF TGTGCCAGCAGCTTGTCGGGTAGCAAGAACAATGAGCAGTTCTTC
. TRBJ2-1 TRBD2 TRBV28 CASLSAGQEDNEQFF TGTGCCAGCCTTTCAGCGGGGCAAGAAGACAATGAGCAGTTCTTC
. TRBJ2-1 TRBD1 TRBV7-7 CASSLGPDRGRGYNEQFF TGTGCCAGCAGCTTAGGCCCGGACAGGGGAAGGGGGTACAATGAGCAGTTCTTC
. TRBJ1-2 . TRBV4-3 CASSQEGGQYYGYTF TGCGCCAGCAGCCAAGAAGGAGGCCAATACTATGGCTACACCTTC